This entry lists 18 T cell receptor beta chains sequenced from one sample in a study of cytomegalovirus exposure and HLA in healthy donors listed by TCRdb under 2017. The method behind the library was the immunoSEQ multiplex PCR assay. A mixture of 60 forward primers for TCR Vbeta segments and 13 reverse primers for TCR Jbeta segments was used in the multiplex PCR. TCRdb mirrors the immuneACCESS table, restricted to in-frame sequences. Some clones are absent from its copies; in checked studies, under half trace to an unresolved V gene, and the reason for the others is unknown. The sample yields about 97,000 clones; about 80% were counted once. Jointly, the top ten make up 4.1% of the sample. Sequencing input: PBMCs. The receptors shown here come from a man aged 35 to 55 in good health and CMV-seronegative.

The chain joins TRBV5-8 to TRBJ2-1; 10 positions agree with TRBD1. Per germline, CDR1 SGHTS and CDR2 YDEGEE. There are 13 residues in the CDR3. V was pared by 3 bases and J by 6 bases, with 0 bases of the junction left unmatched. CDR3 loop: CASSWTGGNEQFF. Written as DNA, the CDR3 is TGTGCCAGCAGCTGGACAGGGGGCAATGAGCAGTTCTTC. Filled out from reference TRBV5-8 and TRBJ2-1, the complete variable domain reads EAGVTQSPTHLIKTRGQQATLRCSPISGHTSVYWYQQALGLGLQFLLWYDEGEERNRGNFPPRFSGRQFPNYSSELNVNALELEDSALYLCASSWTGGNEQFFGPGTRLTVL.

The rearrangement joins TRBV15 to TRBJ1-5; maybe TRBD1 (6 bases). The CDR3 has 15 residues. Germline CDR1 is LNHNV and CDR2 is YYDKDF (reference sequence). The V gene lost 3 bases and the J gene lost 3 bases, with 12 bases spanning the gap. The DNA of the CDR3 is TGTGCCACCAGCAGTGAGACAGGTCACAATCAGCCCCAGCATTTT. Its protein product is CATSSETGHNQPQHF.

Worth noting for this clone: One end of the junction varies from germline; a read error may be responsible. The CDR3 reads CASSLGGTPQETQYF. DNA of the CDR3: TGTGCTAGCAGCTTAGGGGGGACACCTCAAGAGACCCAGTACTTC. This chain links TRBV7-7 with TRBJ2-5; D possibly uses TRBD1 or TRBD2 (6 bases each). CDR1 is SSHAT, CDR2 FNYEAQ, per germline (reference sequence). This CDR3 comprises 15 residues.

V and J are TRBV7-2 and TRBJ2-5; 7 nucleotides match TRBD1. Per the germline V gene, CDR1 is SGHTA and CDR2 is FQGNSA. The CDR3 is 13 residues long. Trimming removed 2 bases from V and 5 bases from J; junction bases left unmatched: 2. Here the CDR3 DNA reads TGTGCCAGCAGCTTAAGGGGGCGGGAGACCCAGTACTTC. It yields the protein CASSLRGRETQYF.

The V gene is TRBV28, the J gene TRBJ1-2; possible D gene TRBD1, 6 bases. This CDR3 contains 14 residues. Germline CDR1 and CDR2: MDHEN and SYDVKM. Trimming took 0 bases from V and 4 from J, leaving 9 bases between them. The CDR3 sequence: CASSLWQGSYGYTF. For the CDR3, the DNA is TGTGCCAGCAGTTTATGGCAGGGGTCCTATGGCTACACCTTC.

The CDR3 DNA follows: TGTGCCAGCAGACATGGACAGGGTACCTACAATGAGCAGTTCTTC. Translated: CASRHGQGTYNEQFF. This rearrangement joins TRBV28 to TRBJ2-1; 8 nucleotides agree with TRBD1. The CDR3 length is 15 residues. The germline gives CDR1 MDHEN, CDR2 SYDVKM. V gave up 6 bases and J gave up 2 bases; unmatched junction bases: 6.

The gene calls are TRBV2 and TRBJ2-7; a weak D match, TRBD1 (6 bases). V was shortened by 0 bases and J by 0 bases, with 18 bases between the two germline ends. CDR1 and CDR2 (germline): SNHLY, FYNNEI. This CDR3 is 18 amino acids long. CDR3 region: CASSEAAGVSTASYEQYV. The DNA of the CDR3 is TGTGCCAGCAGTGAAGCAGCAGGGGTCTCAACCGCCTCCTACGAGCAGTACGTC.

This chain joins TRBV18 and TRBJ2-7; 10 bases agree with TRBD2. V lost 9 bases, J lost 1 base, and 0 bases stayed unmatched. CDR3 length: 12 amino acids. CDR1 KGHSH and CDR2 LQKENI come from the germline V gene. The CDR3: CASSGGSYEQYF. As DNA, the CDR3 is TGTGCCAGTAGCGGGGGGTCCTACGAGCAGTACTTC.

This clone was observed a few times. The rearrangement uses TRBV9 and TRBJ2-5; 13 positions match TRBD2. CDR3 size: 16 residues. V shed 4 bases and J 4 bases; nucleotides not matched to a gene: 7. The germline gives CDR1 SGDLS, CDR2 YYNGEE. The DNA for the CDR3 is TGTGCCAGCAGCCCCCGGACTAGCGGGGGAGGAGAGACCCAGTACTTC. Amino acids: CASSPRTSGGGETQYF.

This clone was recorded only once. The rearrangement uses TRBV15 and TRBJ1-5; D perhaps matches TRBD1 (6 bases). The CDR3 has 14 amino acids. The germline V gene has CDR1 LNHNV and CDR2 YYDKDF (reference sequence). V was clipped by 0 bases and J by 6 bases, with 9 bases between them. The chain's CDR3 is CATSRDRGPQPQHF. The CDR3 DNA is TGTGCCACCAGCAGAGACAGGGGCCCTCAGCCCCAGCATTTT.

The chain links TRBV6-1 to TRBJ1-5, with a tentative D call TRBD1 (6 bases). The CDR3 is 14 amino acids. Germline V gene lookup returns CDR1 MNHNS and CDR2 SASEGT. CDR3 DNA: TGTGCTTCGGGGACACTCTATAGCAATCAGCCCCAGCATTTT. Its protein product is CASGTLYSNQPQHF.

The chain recombines TRBV5-6 with TRBJ2-2; D possibly corresponds to TRBD1 (5 bases). CDR3 length: 15 residues. Germline V CDR1 and CDR2: SGHDT, YYEEEE. Trimming shortened V by 4 bases and J by 4 bases, and 14 bases separated the two germline ends. DNA for the CDR3: TGTGCCAGCAGCGAGGACACCTCGGGCACCGGGGAGCTGTTTTTT. The encoded protein is CASSEDTSGTGELFF.

This chain connects TRBV5-4 to TRBJ2-5; D gene ambiguous. The CDR3 sequence is 14 residues long. Looked up from germline, CDR1 is SGHNT and CDR2 is YYREEE (reference sequence). Trimming removed 4 bases from V and 5 bases from J, with 15 bases in between. The CDR3 bases are TGTGCCAGCAGCACAGACGGAAAAGAGGAGACCCAGTACTTC. Its protein is CASSTDGKEETQYF.

V and J are TRBV5-8 and TRBJ2-5, with no clear D. The CDR3 loop spans 14 amino acids. Trimming took 3 bases from V and 2 from J, leaving 11 bases between them. Germline values: CDR1 SGHTS, CDR2 YDEGEE. The CDR3 sequence: CASSSWASQETQYF. DNA for the CDR3: TGTGCCAGCAGCTCGTGGGCGAGTCAAGAGACCCAGTACTTC.

This sequence joins TRBV27 and TRBJ2-7, with TRBD1 identical over 9 bases. Germline V gene data show CDR1 as MNHEY and CDR2 as SMNVEV (reference sequence). The CDR3 runs 16 residues. V gave up 0 bases and J gave up 1 base; unmatched junction bases: 4. CDR3 coding DNA: TGTGCCAGCAGTTTATCGGGACAGGGCCTTTCCTACGAGCAGTACTTC. Its protein is CASSLSGQGLSYEQYF.

This sequence joins TRBV6-5 and TRBJ1-3; D perhaps matches TRBD1 (6 bases). The ends were cut back, 0 bases at V and 0 bases at J, with 9 bases in the middle. CDR3 length: 16 residues. Germline assignment: CDR1 MNHEY and CDR2 SVGAGI. CDR3 DNA: TGTGCCAGCAGTTACTCGCAGGGGATCTCTGGAAACACCATATATTTT. It yields the protein CASSYSQGISGNTIYF.

CDR3 protein: CASSSQGGEKLFF. Here the CDR3 DNA reads TGTGCCAGTAGTAGCCAGGGCGGTGAAAAACTGTTTTTT. V usage is TRBV19 and J usage is TRBJ1-4; tentative D call: TRBD1 (5 bases). The CDR3 totals 13 residues. CDR1 is LNHDA, CDR2 SQIVND, per germline (reference sequence). Deletions cut 4 bases from V and 7 bases from J, with 10 bases between.

Turning to this clone: The junction does not match germline at one end; this may be a read error. The chain links TRBV7-2 to TRBJ2-7, with TRBD2 identical over 11 bases. This CDR3 region has 14 residues. The V gene's germline CDR1 is SGHTA and CDR2 FQGNSA. The CDR3 sequence: CASSIAGGQYEQYF. The CDR3 DNA reads TGTGCCAGCAGCATAGCGGGGGGGCAATACGAGCAGTACTTC.